A single sample gave rise to the 17 T cell receptor beta chains below, sequenced in a study of PD-L1 blockade in urothelial cancer. The sample's time point: pretreatment peripheral blood. TCRdb's copy holds only in-frame clones and misses some; the assay was immunoSEQ multiplex PCR. The repertoire holds 50,000 or so clones, with around four fifths as singletons. Sequences were derived from PBMCs, sampled around atezolizumab (anti-PD-L1) treatment. All receptors come from a man aged 45 to 65 with urothelial cancer.

This chain uses TRBV18 with TRBJ2-5, with TRBD2 identical over 8 bases. CDR1 is KGHSH, CDR2 LQKENI, per germline. The CDR3 is 14 amino acids. V lost 3 bases and J lost 2; bases outside the gene matches: 2. CDR3 sequence: CASSPGGGQETQYF. The CDR3 DNA reads as TGTGCCAGCTCACCCGGGGGGGGACAAGAGACCCAGTACTTC.

This chain joins TRBV20-1 and TRBJ1-1; D is perhaps TRBD1 (5 bases). There are 11 residues in the CDR3. Per the germline V gene, CDR1 is DFQATT and CDR2 is SNEGSKA (reference sequence). V was trimmed by 6 bases and J by 8 bases, leaving 13 bases between them. The CDR3: CSALTEQEAFF. The DNA of the CDR3 is TGCAGTGCCTTGACAGAACAAGAAGCTTTCTTT.

The chain couples TRBV2 to TRBJ2-3, with 7 positions matching TRBD2. The CDR3 is made up of 14 amino acids. The germline V gene encodes CDR1 SNHLY and CDR2 FYNNEI. V gave up 6 bases and J gave up 4 bases; unmatched junction bases: 7. CDR3 bases: TGTGCCAGCAGATCGGGGGGTGGAGCAGATACGCAGTATTTT. This sequence encodes CASRSGGGADTQYF.

The rearrangement links TRBV27 to TRBJ2-7, with 13 positions matching TRBD2. The CDR3 totals 18 residues. The germline CDR1 and CDR2 sequences are MNHEY and SMNVEV (reference sequence). Trimming at V came to 5 bases and at J to 4 bases, leaving 14 bases not matched to a gene. The CDR3 sequence is CASSAEKLAGGPSYEQYF. Here the CDR3 DNA reads TGTGCCAGCAGTGCAGAAAAACTAGCGGGAGGGCCTTCTTACGAGCAGTACTTC.

The rearrangement uses TRBV9 and TRBJ2-7, with TRBD1 matching over 9 bases. The CDR3 covers 15 residues. V gave up 4 bases and J gave up 2 bases; unmatched junction bases: 7. Germline CDR1 and CDR2: SGDLS and YYNGEE. This CDR3 reads CASSHGQGLPYEQYF. The DNA of the CDR3 is TGTGCCAGCAGCCATGGACAGGGGCTCCCCTACGAGCAGTACTTC.

This rearrangement joins TRBV6-1 to TRBJ2-5; the D gene is possibly TRBD1 (6 bases). The germline CDR1 and CDR2 sequences are MNHNS and SASEGT. This CDR3 has 15 amino acids. The V and J ends lost 5 bases and 1 base respectively, with 14 bases between them. The chain's CDR3 is CASSKYRDTQETQYF. The CDR3 DNA reads as TGTGCCAGCAGTAAATACCGGGACACCCAAGAGACCCAGTACTTC.

The count of this clone is one. The CDR3 nucleotides read TGCGCCAGCGGATACAGGGGGCAGGGGAATCAGCCCCAGCATTTT. Translated: CASGYRGQGNQPQHF. This rearrangement joins TRBV10-2 to TRBJ1-5, with 9 bases matching TRBD1. CDR1 WSHSY and CDR2 SAAADI come from the germline V gene. This CDR3 comprises 15 residues. V trimming: 8 bases; J trimming: 4 bases; junction bases outside the gene matches: 9.

This sequence joins TRBV29-1 and TRBJ2-1; 10 bases align to TRBD2. Germline V CDR1 and CDR2: SQVTM, ANQGSEA. The length of the CDR3 is 12 residues. V was clipped by 7 bases and J by 5 bases; unmatched bases: 2. CDR3 region: CSAGLADNEQFF. As DNA, the CDR3 is TGCAGCGCAGGACTAGCGGACAATGAGCAGTTCTTC.

CDR3 bases: TGTGCCAGCAGCCCGCGAGTTGGTAATAATTCACCCCTCCACTTT. The encoded protein is CASSPRVGNNSPLHF. The genes are TRBV14 and TRBJ1-6; no clear D. Germline V lookup: CDR1 SGHDN, CDR2 FVKESK. V shed 4 bases and J shed 5 bases, with 12 bases lying between them. CDR3 size: 15 residues.

The V gene is TRBV27, the J gene TRBJ1-2; no clear D. The CDR3 length is 14 residues. Trimming took off 2 bases at V and 2 bases at J, with 9 bases between the two ends. Germline V gives CDR1 MNHEY, CDR2 SMNVEV (reference sequence). CDR3 nucleotide sequence: TGTGCCAGCAGTTTACGCCGCGGCAACTATGGCTACACCTTC. This codes for CASSLRRGNYGYTF.

The chain couples TRBV12-5 to TRBJ1-5, with D possibly TRBD1 on 6 matching bases. V dropped 2 bases and J dropped 0 bases, with 14 bases sitting between them. The CDR3 consists of 17 residues. CDR1 and CDR2 (germline): LGHNT, FRNRAP. CDR3 in DNA: TGTGCTAGTGGTTTGAACCGCGACAGGAATAGCAATCAGCCCCAGCATTTT. The encoded protein is CASGLNRDRNSNQPQHF.

V is TRBV1 and J is TRBJ2-5; the table's TRBD2 call for D was not verified on the DNA. TRBV1 is a pseudogene. This CDR3 comprises 15 residues. CDR3 bases: TGCACCAGCAGCCAGGGAACGGGAGGGCCAAAGACCCAGTACTTC. Its translation is CTSSQGTGGPKTQYF.

The V and J genes are TRBV27 and TRBJ2-3; TRBD1 matches 7 bases. V lost 7 bases, J lost 2 bases, and 12 bases stayed unmatched. CDR1 is MNHEY, CDR2 SMNVEV, per germline (reference sequence). This CDR3 region has 16 residues. CDR3 coding DNA: TGTGCCAGCATCACTGGGGACAGTTTAGACACAGATACGCAGTATTTT. Amino acid sequence: CASITGDSLDTDTQYF.

The chain couples TRBV30 to TRBJ1-3; a possible D gene is TRBD1 (5 bases). Germline CDR1 reads GTSNPN; CDR2 reads SVGIG (reference sequence). V dropped 3 bases and J dropped 0 bases, with 15 bases sitting between them. The CDR3 consists of 16 residues. The DNA of the CDR3 is TGTGCCTGGAGAAGTCGGGGGGGGAGCTCTGGAAACACCATATATTTT. Its protein product is CAWRSRGGSSGNTIYF.

V usage is TRBV18 and J usage is TRBJ2-3; the D gene is possibly TRBD1 (5 bases). Germline V gene data show CDR1 as KGHSH and CDR2 as LQKENI. Trimming pared 3 bases from V and 8 bases from J, leaving 18 bases between. This CDR3 has 15 residues. CDR3 in DNA: TGTGCCAGCTCACCGGGGCCACCTCAACTGGGTACGCAGTATTTT. As protein: CASSPGPPQLGTQYF.

The V call is TRBV12-5, the J call TRBJ1-5; D remains ambiguous. The CDR3 length is 16 residues. The V end lost 5 bases, the J end lost 1 base, and 15 bases lay between the germline ends. Looked up from germline, CDR1 is LGHNT and CDR2 is FRNRAP. The CDR3 loop reads CASGLSPSGSNQPQHF. CDR3 coding DNA: TGTGCTAGTGGTCTAAGCCCATCAGGAAGCAATCAGCCCCAGCATTTT.

This chain links TRBV6-5 with TRBJ1-2, with TRBD1 matching 8 bases. The V segment lost 0 bases and the J segment 3 bases; nucleotides outside the gene matches: 3. Germline V CDR1 and CDR2: MNHEY, SVGAGI. The CDR3 sequence is 15 residues long. For the CDR3, the DNA is TGTGCCAGCAGTTACTCCAGGGGGCATCACTATGGCTACACCTTC. Residues: CASSYSRGHHYGYTF.